This entry describes one TCR beta chain. The antigen remains undetermined. The data stem from a study of OX40 agonist ivuxolimab in advanced cancers. Study context: Males comprised around 80% of the group, whose mean age was approximately 61 years (range roughly 20 to 90).

Germline V CDR1 and CDR2: MNHEY, SVGAGI. V lost 2 bases, J lost 7 bases, and 12 bases lay in between. This CDR3 spans 15 amino acids. The method was immunoSEQ multiplex PCR; TCRdb's version includes in-frame clones alone and lacks a portion of them. Of 55,000 to 80,000 clones in the sample, 92% were seen once. No patient had autoimmune disease or received systemic immunosuppression. Findings and caveats of the study: There was clonal expansion of CD4+ and CD8+ blood T cells by week 6 at 0.1 to 3.0 mg/kg.

Sequenced material: CD4+ or CD8+ T cells sorted from blood, taken in a trial of the OX40 agonist ivuxolimab. The receptor comes from an adult with an advanced solid tumor such as melanoma, head and neck, liver or kidney cancer. V usage is TRBV6-5 and J usage is TRBJ1-6; possible D gene TRBD1, 5 bases. CDR3 region: CASSYEDSTNSPLHF. The CDR3 nucleotides read TGTGCCAGCAGTTACGAAGACAGTACAAATTCACCCCTCCACTTT.